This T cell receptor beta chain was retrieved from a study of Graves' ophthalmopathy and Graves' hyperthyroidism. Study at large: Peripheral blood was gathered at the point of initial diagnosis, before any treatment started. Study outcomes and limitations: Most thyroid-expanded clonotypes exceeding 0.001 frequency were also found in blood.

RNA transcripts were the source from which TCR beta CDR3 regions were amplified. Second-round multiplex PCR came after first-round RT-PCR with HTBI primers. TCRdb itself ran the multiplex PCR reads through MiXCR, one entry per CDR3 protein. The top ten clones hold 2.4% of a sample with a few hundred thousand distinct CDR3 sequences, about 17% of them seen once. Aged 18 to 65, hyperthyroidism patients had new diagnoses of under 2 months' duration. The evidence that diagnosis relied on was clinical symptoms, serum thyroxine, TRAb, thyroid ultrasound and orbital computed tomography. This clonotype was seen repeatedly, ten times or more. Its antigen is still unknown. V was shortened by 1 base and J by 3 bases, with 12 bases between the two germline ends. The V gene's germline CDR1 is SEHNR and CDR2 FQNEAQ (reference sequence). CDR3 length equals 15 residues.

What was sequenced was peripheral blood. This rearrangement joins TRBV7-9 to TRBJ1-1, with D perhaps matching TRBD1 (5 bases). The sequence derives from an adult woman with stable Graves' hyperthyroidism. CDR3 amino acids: CASSLVRGWDTEAFF. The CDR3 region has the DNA TGTGCCAGCAGCTTAGTCCGGGGCTGGGACACTGAAGCTTTCTTT.